The text below deals with one T cell receptor (beta chain). Its target is not known. All of the donors were Caucasians in good health. Germline values: CDR1 DFQATT, CDR2 SNEGSKA (reference sequence). The CDR3 runs to 17 residues. Trimming removed 4 bases from V and 2 bases from J; junction bases left unmatched: 13. The data are from a study of identical twins. Study-level findings and limits: The abundant beta clonotypes from cord blood had fewer insertions, and memory repertoires had none of this. These conclusions were based on statistical analysis (cross-sectional, not following the same donors). Twins' surplus sharing was weaker for beta out-of-frame sequences.

TCRdb reanalysed the 5' RACE reads using MiXCR and keeps one entry per CDR3 protein. This sample has around 480,000 distinct CDR3 sequences, with around an eighth found just once. A further study also used this sample, focusing on yellow fever vaccine responses in identical twins.

The sequenced sample consisted of CD4+ T cells sorted from blood. J is TRBJ1-2 and V is TRBV20-1; 10 bases align to TRBD1. This receptor was identified in a woman between 18 and 29 years old in good health. The CDR3 here is CSATVLFRDRGNYGYTF. The CDR3 DNA sequence: TGCAGTGCTACGGTCTTATTCCGGGACAGGGGCAACTATGGCTACACCTTC.